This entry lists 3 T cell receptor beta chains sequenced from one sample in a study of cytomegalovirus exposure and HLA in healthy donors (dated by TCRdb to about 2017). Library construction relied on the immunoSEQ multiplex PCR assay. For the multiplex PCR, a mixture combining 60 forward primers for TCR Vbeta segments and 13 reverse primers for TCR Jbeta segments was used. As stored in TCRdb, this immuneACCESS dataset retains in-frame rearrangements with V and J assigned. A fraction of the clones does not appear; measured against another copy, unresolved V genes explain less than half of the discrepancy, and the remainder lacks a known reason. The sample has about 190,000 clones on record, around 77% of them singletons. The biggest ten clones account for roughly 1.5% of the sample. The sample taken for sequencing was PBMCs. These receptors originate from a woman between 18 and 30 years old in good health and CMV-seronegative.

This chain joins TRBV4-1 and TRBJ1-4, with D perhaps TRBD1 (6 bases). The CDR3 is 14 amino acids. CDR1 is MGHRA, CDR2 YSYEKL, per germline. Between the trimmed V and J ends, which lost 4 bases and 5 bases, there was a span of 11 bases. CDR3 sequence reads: CASSPGARNEKLFF. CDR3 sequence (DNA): TGCGCCAGCAGCCCAGGGGCCAGAAATGAAAAACTGTTTTTT.

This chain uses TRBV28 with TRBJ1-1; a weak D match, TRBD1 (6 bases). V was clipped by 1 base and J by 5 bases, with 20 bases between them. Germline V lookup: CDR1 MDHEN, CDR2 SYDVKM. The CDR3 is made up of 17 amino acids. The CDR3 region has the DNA TGTGCCAGCAGTTTATTGGCGGGGGCGGTTCATCAAACTGAAGCTTTCTTT. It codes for CASSLLAGAVHQTEAFF.

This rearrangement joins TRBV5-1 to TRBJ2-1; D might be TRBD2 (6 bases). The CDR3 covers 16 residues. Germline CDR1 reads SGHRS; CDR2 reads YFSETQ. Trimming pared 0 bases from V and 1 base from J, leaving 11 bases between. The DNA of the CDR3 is TGCGCCAGCAGCTTGGGTAGCGGAGGGTCCTACAATGAGCAGTTCTTC. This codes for CASSLGSGGSYNEQFF.